A single sample gave rise to the 11 T cell receptor beta chains below, sequenced in a study of cytomegalovirus exposure and HLA in healthy donors. Amplification used 60 Vbeta primers and 13 Jbeta primers. Assay: immunoSEQ multiplex PCR; the TCRdb copy retains only in-frame clones and omits some. The table has about 200,000 clones, more than 75% seen once. Sample: PBMCs. Receptors originate from a male donor in good health and CMV-seropositive.

This clone was observed a handful of times. The chain is built from TRBV15 and TRBJ2-3; TRBD1 matches 7 bases. CDR1 is LNHNV, CDR2 YYDKDF, per germline (reference sequence). V was pared by 2 bases and J by 6 bases, with 8 bases of the junction left unmatched. This CDR3 has 15 residues. This CDR3 reads CATSRPGQPTDTQYF. The CDR3 DNA sequence: TGTGCCACCAGCAGACCGGGACAGCCAACCGATACGCAGTATTTT. The variable domain in full, completed from reference TRBV15 and TRBJ2-3, reads DAMVIQNPRYQVTQFGKPVTLSCSQTLNHNVMYWYQQKSSQAPKLLFHYYDKDFNNEADTPDNFQSRRPNTSFCFLDIRSPGLGDTAMYLCATSRPGQPTDTQYFGPGTRLTVL.

V gene TRBV9 combines with J gene TRBJ2-3; D is ambiguous. V gave up 3 bases and J gave up 2 bases, with 7 bases separating them. The CDR3 loop spans 13 amino acids. The germline CDR1 and CDR2 sequences are SGDLS and YYNGEE. CDR3: CASSAKLTDTQYF. In DNA, the CDR3 is TGTGCCAGCAGCGCAAAACTCACAGATACGCAGTATTTT.

This chain links TRBV19 with TRBJ2-1, with 10 bases identical to TRBD2. V lost 9 bases to trimming and J lost 2 bases; unmatched junction nucleotides: 13. The germline V gene encodes CDR1 LNHDA and CDR2 SQIVND (reference sequence). The CDR3 spans 17 residues. In DNA, the CDR3 is TGTGCCAGCTATGGGAGCGGGGGGGCCGGCCCCTACAATGAGCAGTTCTTC. Its translation: CASYGSGGAGPYNEQFF. The variable domain in full, with the rest retrieved from reference TRBV19 and TRBJ2-1, is DGGITQSPKYLFRKEGQNVTLSCEQNLNHDAMYWYRQDPGQGLRLIYYSQIVNDFQKGDIAEGYSVSREKKESFPLTVTSAQKNPTAFYLCASYGSGGAGPYNEQFFGPGTRLTVL.

V and J are TRBV28 and TRBJ2-5; D might be TRBD2 (5 bases). V was pared by 10 bases and J by 11 bases, with 20 bases between. Germline values: CDR1 MDHEN, CDR2 SYDVKM. CDR3 length: 12 residues. CDR3 amino acids: CATGWTSWEQYF. DNA of the CDR3: TGTGCCACCGGATGGACTTCGTGGGAGCAGTACTTC.

The chain joins TRBV6-5 to TRBJ2-2; D may be TRBD2 (6 bases). V shed 10 bases and J shed 0 bases, with 12 bases lying between them. CDR3 length: 14 amino acids. Looked up from germline, CDR1 is MNHEY and CDR2 is SVGAGI. The CDR3, as DNA: TGTGCCATACAGCGGGCCCCGAACACCGGGGAGCTGTTTTTT. Protein: CAIQRAPNTGELFF.

The chain carries TRBV27 and TRBJ2-7, with a weak D call TRBD2 (6 bases). Germline lookup yields CDR1 MNHEY and CDR2 SMNVEV (reference sequence). V lost 3 bases, J lost 0 bases, and 9 bases lay in between. CDR3 length equals 14 residues. In DNA form, the CDR3 reads TGTGCCAGCAGTTTTGACGGGAGCTCCTACGAGCAGTACTTC. Protein: CASSFDGSSYEQYF.

As regards this clone: The CDR3 does not close with the conserved phenylalanine or tryptophan, likely indicating a read error. No DNA is shown, since the ends of the CDR3 on it are uncertain; the CDR3 is the one TCRdb lists. This CDR3 is CASSPLTGHILI. The chain joins TRBV28 to TRBJ1-5; no DNA check was done on the table's D call, TRBD1. Per the germline V gene, CDR1 is MDHEN and CDR2 is SYDVKM. From its first to its last residue, the CDR3 has 12 amino acids.

The chain recombines TRBV4-1 with TRBJ2-7; 8 bases match TRBD1. This CDR3 has 13 amino acids. Trimming took 8 bases from V and 6 from J; bases not matched to a gene: 9. CDR1 and CDR2 from the germline V gene are MGHRA and YSYEKL. CDR3 sequence (DNA): TGCGCCAGCTCGGTTACAGGGGGGCCCGAGCAGTACTTC. It is translated as CASSVTGGPEQYF.

Turning to this clone: The junction differs from germline at one of its ends, possibly a read error. The V gene is TRBV30, the J gene TRBJ1-5, with D perhaps matching TRBD1 (5 bases). CDR3 size: 14 residues. Germline V gene data show CDR1 as GTSNPN and CDR2 as SVGIG (reference sequence). The CDR3 DNA sequence: TGTGCCTGGAGTGCGATGACCGGGACTTCTCCTTTGTATTTT. Translation gives CAWSAMTGTSPLYF.

This clone turned up a few times. V is TRBV14 and J is TRBJ2-2, with 16 bases fitting TRBD2. V was clipped by 4 bases and J by 0 bases; unmatched bases: 5. The germline CDR1 and CDR2 sequences are SGHDN and FVKESK. This CDR3 spans 19 amino acids. The CDR3 region is CASSRGTSGRAANTGELFF. The CDR3 region has the DNA TGTGCCAGCAGCCGTGGGACTAGCGGGAGGGCCGCGAACACCGGGGAGCTGTTTTTT. Drawing the rest from reference TRBV14 and TRBJ2-2, the complete variable domain is EAGVTQFPSHSVIEKGQTVTLRCDPISGHDNLYWYRRVMGKEIKFLLHFVKESKQDESGMPNNRFLAERTGGTYSTLKVQPAELEDSGVYFCASSRGTSGRAANTGELFFGEGSRLTVL.

The V gene is TRBV4-3, the J gene TRBJ2-3; no definite D call. CDR3 length: 17 residues. V was trimmed by 0 bases and J by 2 bases, leaving 15 bases between them. Germline V lookup: CDR1 LGHNA, CDR2 YSLEER. The CDR3: CASSQENGATATDTQYF. CDR3 nucleotide sequence: TGCGCCAGCAGCCAAGAAAACGGAGCCACGGCCACAGATACGCAGTATTTT.